Following are 13 T cell receptor beta chains from one sample sequenced in a study of identical twins. TCRdb passed the 5' RACE reads through MiXCR, listing each CDR3 protein once. This sample has 120,000 to 150,000 distinct CDR3 sequences; roughly 3.2% occur once, and the top ten carry around 8%. What was sequenced was memory T cells sorted from blood. These receptors were obtained from a man between 18 and 29 years old in good health.

This clonotype was detected ten times or more. The chain links TRBV5-1 to TRBJ2-1; no clear D gene. Germline V gene data show CDR1 as SGHRS and CDR2 as YFSETQ. V lost 2 bases, J lost 4 bases, and 7 bases lay in between. This CDR3 has 13 residues. CDR3 loop: CASSFDSYNEQFF. Here the CDR3 DNA reads TGCGCCAGCAGCTTCGACTCGTACAATGAGCAGTTCTTC.

This clonotype was seen many times. This sequence joins TRBV2 and TRBJ2-7; 14 bases agree with TRBD2. This CDR3 has 13 amino acids. Trimming took 11 bases from V and 2 from J; bases not matched to a gene: 2. Germline CDR1 SNHLY, CDR2 FYNNEI. The CDR3 spells CAWGLAGAYEQYF. As DNA, the CDR3 is TGTGCCTGGGGACTAGCGGGGGCCTACGAGCAGTACTTC.

This clonotype was counted ten times or more. This rearrangement joins TRBV5-1 to TRBJ2-5; D unclear. V lost 1 base and J 2 bases, leaving 9 bases between the germline ends. Germline CDR1 and CDR2: SGHRS and YFSETQ. The CDR3 sequence is 14 residues long. This CDR3 reads CASSLLHVQETQYF. The CDR3 nucleotides are TGCGCCAGCAGCTTGTTACACGTACAAGAGACCCAGTACTTC.

At least ten counts were recorded for this clonotype. The J gene is TRBJ2-7, the V gene TRBV28, with TRBD1 identical over 10 bases. Unmatched junction bases numbered 7, after V lost 5 bases and J lost 0 bases. The germline V gene encodes CDR1 MDHEN and CDR2 SYDVKM. The CDR3 consists of 16 residues. CDR3 region: CASSKGQGDVSYEQYF. The DNA of the CDR3 is TGTGCCAGCAGTAAAGGACAGGGGGACGTCTCCTACGAGCAGTACTTC.

There are a few counts of this clonotype. The V gene is TRBV11-2, the J gene TRBJ2-3; D remains unclear. V was pared by 2 bases and J by 1 base, with 13 bases between. CDR1 is SGHAT, CDR2 FQNNGV, per germline. This CDR3 has 16 amino acids. CDR3: CASSLQMTPRTDTQYF. CDR3 nucleotide sequence: TGTGCCAGCAGCTTACAGATGACACCCCGCACAGATACGCAGTATTTT.

This clonotype was recorded at least ten times. The chain combines TRBV20-1 with TRBJ2-3; the match to TRBD2 covers 8 bases. Germline lookup yields CDR1 DFQATT and CDR2 SNEGSKA (reference sequence). The V segment lost 4 bases and the J segment 0 bases; nucleotides outside the gene matches: 0. CDR3 length: 13 amino acids. Here the CDR3 reads CSAIAGSTDTQYF. The DNA for the CDR3 is TGCAGTGCTATAGCGGGGAGCACAGATACGCAGTATTTT.

This clonotype was counted only a few times. J is TRBJ1-1 and V is TRBV19, with a tentative D call TRBD1 (5 bases). V was cut by 6 bases and J by 4 bases, with 15 bases left in between. CDR3 length: 14 amino acids. Germline CDR1 reads LNHDA; CDR2 reads SQIVND (reference sequence). In DNA, the CDR3 is TGTGCCAGTAGCGAGTGGCAGAGGGGCACTGAAGCTTTCTTT. This codes for CASSEWQRGTEAFF.

Points on this clonotype: One base away lies a much larger clone, so this may be a sequencing read error. V gene TRBV6-1 combines with J gene TRBJ2-5; a possible D gene is TRBD2 (5 bases). Matching the DNA end better, TRBJ2-1 makes the J call doubtful. CDR3 length equals 13 residues. Per germline, CDR1 MNHNS and CDR2 SASEGT. The CDR3 coding sequence is TGTGCCAGTACTAGGCCATTGGATGAGACCCAGTTCTTC. Amino acid sequence: CASTRPLDETQFF.

This clonotype has ten or more counts. The chain couples TRBV20-1 to TRBJ2-7; D call uncertain. The CDR3 sequence is 12 residues long. V lost 3 bases and J lost 12, with 18 bases in between. Looked up from germline, CDR1 is DFQATT and CDR2 is SNEGSKA (reference sequence). DNA of the CDR3: TGCAGTGCTAGGGCTCAATCTGGGTACCGGTACTTC. Translating gives CSARAQSGYRYF.

This clonotype came up many times. The gene calls are TRBV27 and TRBJ2-7, with a tentative D call TRBD2 (5 bases). Per the germline V gene, CDR1 is MNHEY and CDR2 is SMNVEV (reference sequence). V was pared by 5 bases and J by 2 bases, with 13 bases between. The CDR3 is made up of 14 amino acids. The CDR3 DNA reads as TGTGCCAGCAGTGCGGGTGACTCTACCTACGAGCAGTACTTC. Translated, it gives CASSAGDSTYEQYF.

In this sample, this clonotype turned up once. The rearrangement links TRBV18 to TRBJ2-5; D not resolved. The CDR3 is 12 residues long. Germline V gene lookup returns CDR1 KGHSH and CDR2 LQKENI. With 4 bases removed from V and 2 bases from J, the gap between germline ends came to 5 bases. CDR3 protein: CASSRNQETQYF. The CDR3 coding sequence is TGTGCCAGCTCACGGAATCAAGAGACCCAGTACTTC.

This clonotype was seen only a few times. The rearrangement links TRBV7-9 to TRBJ2-7; tentative D call: TRBD2 (6 bases). This CDR3 has 15 residues. V was pared by 3 bases and J by 5 bases, with 17 bases between. In germline, CDR1 is SEHNR, CDR2 FQNEAQ (reference sequence). CDR3 nucleotides: TGTGCCAGCAGCTTCGACTTGCAGGGAGGCGACGAGCAGTACTTC. Its translation: CASSFDLQGGDEQYF.

This clonotype has ten or more counts. The V and J genes are TRBV6-5 and TRBJ1-6; a weak D match, TRBD1 (5 bases). Germline assignment: CDR1 MNHEY and CDR2 SVGAGI. The CDR3 is made up of 15 amino acids. V gave up 0 bases and J gave up 8 bases, with 11 bases separating them. This CDR3 is CASSYSGTVDSPLHF. The CDR3 DNA is TGTGCCAGCAGTTACTCGGGGACGGTAGATTCACCCCTCCACTTT.